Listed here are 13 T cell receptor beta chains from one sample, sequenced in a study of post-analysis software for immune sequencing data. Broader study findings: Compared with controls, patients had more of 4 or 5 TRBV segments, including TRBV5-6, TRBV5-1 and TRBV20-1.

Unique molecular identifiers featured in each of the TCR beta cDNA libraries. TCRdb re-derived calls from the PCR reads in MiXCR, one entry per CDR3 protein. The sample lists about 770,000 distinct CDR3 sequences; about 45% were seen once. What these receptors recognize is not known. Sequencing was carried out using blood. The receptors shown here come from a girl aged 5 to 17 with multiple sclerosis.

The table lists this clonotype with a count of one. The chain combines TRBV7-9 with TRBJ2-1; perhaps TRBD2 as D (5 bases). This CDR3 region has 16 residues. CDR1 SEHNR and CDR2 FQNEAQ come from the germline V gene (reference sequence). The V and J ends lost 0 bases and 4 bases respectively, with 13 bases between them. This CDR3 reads CASSLAPALDYNEQFF. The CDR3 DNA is TGTGCCAGCAGCTTAGCGCCAGCACTAGATTACAATGAGCAGTTCTTC.

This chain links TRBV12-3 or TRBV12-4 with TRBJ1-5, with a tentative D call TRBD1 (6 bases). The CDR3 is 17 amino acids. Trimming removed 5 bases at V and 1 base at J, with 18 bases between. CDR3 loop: CASSTRGGMGSNQPQHF. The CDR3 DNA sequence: TGTGCCAGCAGTACCCGTGGGGGCATGGGGAGCAATCAGCCCCAGCATTTT.

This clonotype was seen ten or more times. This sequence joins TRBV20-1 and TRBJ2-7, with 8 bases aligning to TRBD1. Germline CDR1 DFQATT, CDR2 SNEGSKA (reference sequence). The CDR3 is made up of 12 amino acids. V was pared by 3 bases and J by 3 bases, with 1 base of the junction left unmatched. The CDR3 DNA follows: TGCAGTGCTAGTGACAGGGGCTACGAGCAGTACTTC. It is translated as CSASDRGYEQYF.

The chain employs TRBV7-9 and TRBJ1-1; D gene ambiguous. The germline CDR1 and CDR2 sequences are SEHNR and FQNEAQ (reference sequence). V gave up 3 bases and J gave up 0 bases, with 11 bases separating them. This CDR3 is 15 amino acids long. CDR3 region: CASSFNVLLNTEAFF. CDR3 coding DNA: TGTGCCAGCAGCTTTAACGTCCTCTTGAACACTGAAGCTTTCTTT.

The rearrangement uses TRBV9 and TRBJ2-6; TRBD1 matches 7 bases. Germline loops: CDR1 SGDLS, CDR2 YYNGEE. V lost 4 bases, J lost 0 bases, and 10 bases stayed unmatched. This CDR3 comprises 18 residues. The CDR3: CASSSPGQTTSGANVLTF. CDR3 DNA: TGTGCCAGCAGCTCGCCGGGACAGACAACCTCTGGGGCCAACGTCCTGACTTTC.

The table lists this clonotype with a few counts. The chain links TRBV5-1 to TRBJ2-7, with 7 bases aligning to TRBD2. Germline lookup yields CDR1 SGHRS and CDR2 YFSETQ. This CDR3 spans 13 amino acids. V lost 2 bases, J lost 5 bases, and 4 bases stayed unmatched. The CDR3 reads CASSFREGDEQYF. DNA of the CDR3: TGCGCCAGCAGCTTCAGGGAGGGCGACGAGCAGTACTTC.

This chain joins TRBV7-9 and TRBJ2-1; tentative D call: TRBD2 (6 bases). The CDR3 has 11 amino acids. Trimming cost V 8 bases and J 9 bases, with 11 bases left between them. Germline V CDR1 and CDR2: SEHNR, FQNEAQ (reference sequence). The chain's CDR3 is CASGLSGEQFF. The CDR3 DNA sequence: TGTGCCAGCGGCCTTAGCGGTGAGCAGTTCTTC.

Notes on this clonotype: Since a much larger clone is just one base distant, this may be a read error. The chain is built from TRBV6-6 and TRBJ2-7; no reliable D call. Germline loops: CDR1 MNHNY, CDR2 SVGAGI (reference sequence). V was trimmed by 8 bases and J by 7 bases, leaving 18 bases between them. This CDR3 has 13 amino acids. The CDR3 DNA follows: TGTGCCAGCTCGGCAGCGTTATACAATGAGCAGTACTTC. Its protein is CASSAALYNEQYF.

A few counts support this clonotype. The CDR3 loop reads CASSLGGGPHEQFF. The DNA for the CDR3 is TGCGCCAGCAGCTTGGGAGGGGGTCCCCATGAGCAGTTCTTC. This rearrangement joins TRBV5-1 to TRBJ2-1; D perhaps matches TRBD1 (6 bases). In germline, CDR1 is SGHRS, CDR2 YFSETQ. V lost 0 bases to trimming and J lost 8 bases, with 12 bases between them. The CDR3 loop spans 14 amino acids.

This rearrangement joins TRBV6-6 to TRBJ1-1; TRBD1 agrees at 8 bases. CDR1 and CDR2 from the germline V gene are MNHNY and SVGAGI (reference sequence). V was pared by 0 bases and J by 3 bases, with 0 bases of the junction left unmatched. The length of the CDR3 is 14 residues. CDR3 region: CASSYSTGDTEAFF. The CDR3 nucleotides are TGTGCCAGCAGTTACTCGACAGGGGACACTGAAGCTTTCTTT.

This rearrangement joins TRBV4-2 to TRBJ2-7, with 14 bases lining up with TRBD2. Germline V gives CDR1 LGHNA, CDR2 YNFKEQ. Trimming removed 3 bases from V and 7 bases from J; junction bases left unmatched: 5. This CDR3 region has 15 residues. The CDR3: CASSQGLAGDDEQYF. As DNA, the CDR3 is TGTGCCAGCAGCCAGGGACTAGCGGGAGACGATGAGCAGTACTTC.

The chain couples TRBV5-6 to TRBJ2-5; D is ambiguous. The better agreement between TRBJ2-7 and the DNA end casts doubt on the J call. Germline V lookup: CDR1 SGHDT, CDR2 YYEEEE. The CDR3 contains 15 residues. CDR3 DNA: TGTGCCAGCAGCTTGGCCCCCCAACTCCGGGACGAGCAGTACTTC. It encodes CASSLAPQLRDEQYF.

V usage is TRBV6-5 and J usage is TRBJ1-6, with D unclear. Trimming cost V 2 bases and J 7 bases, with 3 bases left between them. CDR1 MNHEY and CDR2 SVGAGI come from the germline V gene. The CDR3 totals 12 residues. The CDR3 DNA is TGTGCCAGCAGTTACGCAAATTCACCCCTCCACTTT. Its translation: CASSYANSPLHF.